This is a list of T cell receptor beta chains from one sample in a study of CD8 T cells in Susac syndrome. TCRdb re-called the immunoSEQ multiplex PCR reads with MiXCR, one entry per CDR3 protein. Of approximately 110,000 distinct CDR3 sequences listed, about 92% are singletons. Sequences were obtained from CD8+ T cells from PBMCs. The receptors come from a human donor with multiple sclerosis. Both conserved end residues are part of each CDR3.

TRBV19	TRBJ1-3	CATSSGLRGLNDGNTIYF
TRBV7-6	TRBJ2-5	CASSLDPSIGETQYF
TRBV5-5	TRBJ1-4	CASSLSREAYEKLFF
TRBV20-1	TRBJ2-7	CSARARYGQYF
TRBV29-1	TRBJ1-2	CSVENTAGYGYTF
TRBV5-4	TRBJ2-1	CASRTEQFF
TRBV27	TRBJ1-2	CASSLGGGNGYTF
TRBV21-1	TRBJ1-2	CASSTRLFGYTF
TRBV7-9	TRBJ2-3	CASRSGQGPDTQYF
TRBV12-3/TRBV12-4	TRBJ1-4	CATRRDGGGKLFF